This T cell receptor (beta chain) was identified in a study of CD8+CD57+ T cells in acquired aplastic anemia. Study background: CD4+ and CD8+ cells, once sorted, gave DNA averaging roughly 3 ug.

Turning to this clonotype: Its antigen is unidentified.

Study-wide findings and caveats: Patients were compared with controls for CD8+ Simpson's diversity, and no significant difference emerged. Shared by patients and controls, 25 to 30 CD8+ CDR3s were abundant in patients.

Genomic DNA, the template, was used for profiling of the TCR beta VDJ and CDR3. Via MiXCR, TCRdb re-called the reads, giving one row per CDR3 protein. The data contain fewer than 200,000 distinct CDR3 sequences, 55% to 70% of them seen just once; the ten biggest clones take up over 40%. CDR3 size: 14 residues. Germline lookup yields CDR1 MGHDK and CDR2 SYGVNS. V dropped 1 base and J dropped 8 bases, with 14 bases sitting between them. This sequence was found in a human donor in good health. Sequences were obtained from sorted CD4+, CD8+, or CD8+CD57+ T cells (not recorded which) from PBMCs. This chain connects TRBV25-1 to TRBJ1-2; D call uncertain. Here the CDR3 reads CASSEFGIQRGYTF. CDR3 in DNA: TGTGCCAGCAGTGAATTCGGTATACAACGAGGCTACACCTTC.